This T cell receptor (beta chain) was captured by sequencing in a study of cytomegalovirus exposure and HLA in healthy donors. Study-wide background: The same platform was used for the 110 or so validation repertoires and the approximately 670 first-cohort repertoires, a later analysis reported. The study's findings and limits: CMV antigen specificity of three CMV-associated chains was confirmed in vitro.

This clone was recorded a few times. The antigen is unknown. Trimming at V came to 3 bases and at J to 3 bases, leaving 0 bases not matched to a gene. Germline CDR1 is SGDLS and CDR2 is YYNGEE. This CDR3 comprises 15 residues. The protocol was immunoSEQ multiplex PCR, while the TCRdb copy is restricted to in-frame clones and leaves out a portion. This sample yields approximately 120,000 clones, of which approximately 95% are seen a single time; 1.5% to 2% belongs to the top ten. This TCR was recovered from a man between 18 and 29 years old in good health and CMV-seronegative. Sequencing was performed on PBMCs. The chain recombines TRBV9 with TRBJ2-3; 14 bases map to TRBD2. The CDR3 DNA is TGTGCCAGCAGCGGGACTAGCGGGAGGACAGATACGCAGTATTTT. Protein product: CASSGTSGRTDTQYF. Full variable domain (outside the CDR3, taken from reference TRBV9 and TRBJ2-3): DSGVTQTPKHLITATGQRVTLRCSPRSGDLSVYWYQQSLDQGLQFLIQYYNGEERAKGNILERFSAQQFPDLHSELNLSSLELGDSALYFCASSGTSGRTDTQYFGPGTRLTVL.